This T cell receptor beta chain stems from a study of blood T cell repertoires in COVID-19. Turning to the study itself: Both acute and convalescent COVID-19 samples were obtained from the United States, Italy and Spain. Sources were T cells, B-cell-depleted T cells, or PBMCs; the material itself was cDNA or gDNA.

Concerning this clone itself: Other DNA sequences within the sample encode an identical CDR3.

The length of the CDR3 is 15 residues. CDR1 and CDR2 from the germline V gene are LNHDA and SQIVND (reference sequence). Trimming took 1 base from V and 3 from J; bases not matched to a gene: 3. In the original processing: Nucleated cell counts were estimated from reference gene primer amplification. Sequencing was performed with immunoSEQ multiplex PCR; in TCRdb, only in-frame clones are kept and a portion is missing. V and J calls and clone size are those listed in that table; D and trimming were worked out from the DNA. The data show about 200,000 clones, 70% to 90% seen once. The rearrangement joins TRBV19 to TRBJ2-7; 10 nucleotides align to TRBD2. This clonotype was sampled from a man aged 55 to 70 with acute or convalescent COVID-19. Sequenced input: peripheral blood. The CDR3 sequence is CASSIGLAGVYEQYF. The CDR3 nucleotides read TGTGCCAGTAGTATAGGGCTAGCGGGAGTCTACGAGCAGTACTTC.